This paragraph covers one T cell receptor (beta chain) sequence. This CDR3 has 16 residues. Per the germline V gene, CDR1 is LGHNA and CDR2 is YSLEER. J gave up 6 bases and V 0 bases, and 4 bases lay outside the gene matches. Only in-frame clones appear in the TCRdb table, and some are missing; sequencing was by immunoSEQ multiplex PCR. Among 29,000 or so clones listed, 70% to 90% were seen once. This sample is drawn from a study of T cell changes during pregnancy in multiple sclerosis. The rearrangement joins TRBV4-3 to TRBJ2-3; 12 bases match TRBD2. The receptor was derived from a female donor with multiple sclerosis, enrolled in a pregnancy study. Sequencing was performed on CD8+ T cells from peripheral blood mononuclear cells, taken in the second trimester of pregnancy. CDR3 DNA sequence: TGCGCCAGCAGCCAAGATTCGCTAGCGGGGGGGGATACGCAGTATTTT. Its protein is CASSQDSLAGGDTQYF.